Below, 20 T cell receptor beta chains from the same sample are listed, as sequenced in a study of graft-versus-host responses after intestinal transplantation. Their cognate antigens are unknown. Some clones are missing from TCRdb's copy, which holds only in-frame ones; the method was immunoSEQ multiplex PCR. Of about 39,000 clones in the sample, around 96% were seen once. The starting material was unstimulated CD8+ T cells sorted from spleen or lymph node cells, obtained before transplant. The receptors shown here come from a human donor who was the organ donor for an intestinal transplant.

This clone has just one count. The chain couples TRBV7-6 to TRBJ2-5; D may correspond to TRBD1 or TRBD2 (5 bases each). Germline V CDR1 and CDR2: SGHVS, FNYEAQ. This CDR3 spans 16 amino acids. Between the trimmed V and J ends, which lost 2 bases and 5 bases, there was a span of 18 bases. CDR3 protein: CASSLTRDHLGETQYF. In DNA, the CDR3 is TGTGCCAGCAGCTTAACCCGGGACCATTTGGGGGAGACCCAGTACTTC.

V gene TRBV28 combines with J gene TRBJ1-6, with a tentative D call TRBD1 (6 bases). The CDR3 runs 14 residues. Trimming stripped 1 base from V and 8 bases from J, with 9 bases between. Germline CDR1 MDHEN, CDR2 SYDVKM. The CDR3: CASSLSRGDSPLHF. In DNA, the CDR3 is TGTGCCAGCAGTTTATCCAGGGGCGATTCACCCCTCCACTTT.

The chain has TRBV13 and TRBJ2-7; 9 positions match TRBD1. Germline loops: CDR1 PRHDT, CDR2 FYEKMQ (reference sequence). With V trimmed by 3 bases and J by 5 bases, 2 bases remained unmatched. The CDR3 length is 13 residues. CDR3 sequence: CASSLRDRDEQYF. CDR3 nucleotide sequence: TGTGCCAGCAGCTTGAGGGACAGGGACGAGCAGTACTTC.

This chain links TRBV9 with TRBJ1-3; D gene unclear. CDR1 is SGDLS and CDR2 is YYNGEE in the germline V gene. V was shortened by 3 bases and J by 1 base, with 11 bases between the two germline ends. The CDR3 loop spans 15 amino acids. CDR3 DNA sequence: TGTGCCAGCAGCGCCGCTTTTGGTTCTGGAAACACCATATATTTT. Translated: CASSAAFGSGNTIYF.

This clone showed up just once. The CDR3 reads CASSLDRDGGYYEQYF. The CDR3 bases are TGTGCCAGCAGCTTAGATCGGGACGGCGGGTACTACGAGCAGTACTTC. This sequence joins TRBV11-2 and TRBJ2-7; D tentatively fits TRBD1 or TRBD2 (5 bases each). The CDR3 is made up of 16 amino acids. Trimming took 0 bases from V and 3 from J, leaving 15 bases between them. The germline V gene encodes CDR1 SGHAT and CDR2 FQNNGV.

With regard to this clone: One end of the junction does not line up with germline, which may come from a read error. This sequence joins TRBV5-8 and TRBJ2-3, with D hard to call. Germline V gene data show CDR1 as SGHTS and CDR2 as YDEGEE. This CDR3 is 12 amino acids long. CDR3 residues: CASTLIADTQYF. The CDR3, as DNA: TGTGCCAGCACCTTGATCGCAGATACGCAGTATTTT. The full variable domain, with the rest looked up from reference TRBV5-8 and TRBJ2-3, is EAGVTQSPTHLIKTRGQQATLRCSPISGHTSVYWYQQALGLGLQFLLWYDEGEERNRGNFPPRFSGRQFPNYSSELNVNALELEDSALYLCASTLIADTQYFGPGTRLTVL.

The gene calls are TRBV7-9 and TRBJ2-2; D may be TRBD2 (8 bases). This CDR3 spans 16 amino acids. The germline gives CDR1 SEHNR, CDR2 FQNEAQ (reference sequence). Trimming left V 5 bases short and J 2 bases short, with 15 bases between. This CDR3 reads CASSPREGANTGELFF. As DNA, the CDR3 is TGTGCCAGCAGCCCCCGGGAGGGGGCTAACACCGGGGAGCTGTTTTTT.

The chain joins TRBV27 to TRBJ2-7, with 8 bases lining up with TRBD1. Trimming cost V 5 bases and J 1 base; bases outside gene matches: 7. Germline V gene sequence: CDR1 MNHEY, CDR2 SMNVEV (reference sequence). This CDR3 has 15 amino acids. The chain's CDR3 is CASSPSGQVSYEQYF. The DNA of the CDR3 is TGTGCCAGCAGTCCCTCGGGACAGGTTTCCTACGAGCAGTACTTC.

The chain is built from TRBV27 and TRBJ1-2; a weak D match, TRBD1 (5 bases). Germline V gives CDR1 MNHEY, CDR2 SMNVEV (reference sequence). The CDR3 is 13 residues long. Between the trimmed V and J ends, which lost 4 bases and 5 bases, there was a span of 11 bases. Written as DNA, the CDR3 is TGTGCCAGCAGTTGGGGGTTAAGTTATGGCTACACCTTC. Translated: CASSWGLSYGYTF.

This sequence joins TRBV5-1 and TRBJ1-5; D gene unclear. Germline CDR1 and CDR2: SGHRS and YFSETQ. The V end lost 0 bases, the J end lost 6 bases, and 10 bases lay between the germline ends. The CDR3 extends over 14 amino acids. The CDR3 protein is CASSLAEGVQPQHF. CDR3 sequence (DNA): TGCGCCAGCAGCTTGGCGGAGGGAGTTCAGCCCCAGCATTTT.

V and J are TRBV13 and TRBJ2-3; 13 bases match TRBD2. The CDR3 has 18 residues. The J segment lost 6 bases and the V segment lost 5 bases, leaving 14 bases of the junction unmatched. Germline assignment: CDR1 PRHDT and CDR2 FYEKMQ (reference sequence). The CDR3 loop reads CASSPDPGLAGHNDTQYF. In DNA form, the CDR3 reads TGTGCCAGCAGCCCAGACCCGGGACTAGCGGGGCATAACGATACGCAGTATTTT.

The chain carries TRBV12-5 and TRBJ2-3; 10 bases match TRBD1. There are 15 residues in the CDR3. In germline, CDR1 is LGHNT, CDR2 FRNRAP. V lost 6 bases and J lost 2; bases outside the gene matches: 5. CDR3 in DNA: TGTGCTAGTGGAGCCGGGACAGGGGCCACAGATACGCAGTATTTT. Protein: CASGAGTGATDTQYF.

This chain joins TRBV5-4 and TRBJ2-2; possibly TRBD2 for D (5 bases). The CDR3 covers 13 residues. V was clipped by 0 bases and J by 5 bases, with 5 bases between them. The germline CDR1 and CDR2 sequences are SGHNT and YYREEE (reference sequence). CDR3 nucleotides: TGTGCCAGCAGCTTGGCGGGAACCGGGGAGCTGTTTTTT. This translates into CASSLAGTGELFF.

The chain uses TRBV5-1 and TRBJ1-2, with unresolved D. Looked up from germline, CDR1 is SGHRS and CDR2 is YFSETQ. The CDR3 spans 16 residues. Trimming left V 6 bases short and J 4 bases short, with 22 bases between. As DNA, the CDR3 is TGCGCCAGCACTCTACTATCGGTTCGAAAGATCTATGGCTACACCTTC. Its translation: CASTLLSVRKIYGYTF. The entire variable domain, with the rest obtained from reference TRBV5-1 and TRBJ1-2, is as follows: KAGVTQTPRYLIKTRGQQVTLSCSPISGHRSVSWYQQTPGQGLQFLFEYFSETQRNKGNFPGRFSGRQFSNSRSEMNVSTLELGDSALYLCASTLLSVRKIYGYTFGSGTRLTVV.

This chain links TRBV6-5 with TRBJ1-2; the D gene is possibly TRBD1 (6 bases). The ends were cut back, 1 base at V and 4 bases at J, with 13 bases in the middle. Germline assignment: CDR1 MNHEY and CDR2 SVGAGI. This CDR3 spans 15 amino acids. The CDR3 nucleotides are TGTGCCAGCAGTTACTTCCACGGGGGGGCCTATGGCTACACCTTC. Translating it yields CASSYFHGGAYGYTF.

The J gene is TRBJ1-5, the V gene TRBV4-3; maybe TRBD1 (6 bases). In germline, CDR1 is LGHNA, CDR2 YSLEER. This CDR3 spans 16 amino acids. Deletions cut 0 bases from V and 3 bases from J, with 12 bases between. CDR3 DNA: TGCGCCAGCAGCCAAGATAGGGGGACGATCAATCAGCCCCAGCATTTT. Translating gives CASSQDRGTINQPQHF.

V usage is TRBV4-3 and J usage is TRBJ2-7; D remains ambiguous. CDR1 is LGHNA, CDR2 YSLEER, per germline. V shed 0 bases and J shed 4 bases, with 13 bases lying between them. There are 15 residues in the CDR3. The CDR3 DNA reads TGCGCCAGCAGCCAAGATTGGACCCTCGATTACGAGCAGTACTTC. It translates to CASSQDWTLDYEQYF.

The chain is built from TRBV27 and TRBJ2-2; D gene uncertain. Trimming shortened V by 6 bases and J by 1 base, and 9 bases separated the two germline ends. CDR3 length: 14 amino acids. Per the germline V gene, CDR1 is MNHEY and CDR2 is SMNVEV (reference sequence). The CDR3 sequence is CASRFFENTGELFF. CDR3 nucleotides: TGTGCCAGCAGGTTCTTTGAGAACACCGGGGAGCTGTTTTTT.

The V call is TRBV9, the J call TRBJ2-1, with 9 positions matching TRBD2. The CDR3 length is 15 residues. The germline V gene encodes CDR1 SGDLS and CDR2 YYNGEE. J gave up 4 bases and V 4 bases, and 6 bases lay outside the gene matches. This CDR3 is CASSSSGGPYNEQFF. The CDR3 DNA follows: TGTGCCAGCAGCTCGAGCGGGGGGCCGTACAATGAGCAGTTCTTC.

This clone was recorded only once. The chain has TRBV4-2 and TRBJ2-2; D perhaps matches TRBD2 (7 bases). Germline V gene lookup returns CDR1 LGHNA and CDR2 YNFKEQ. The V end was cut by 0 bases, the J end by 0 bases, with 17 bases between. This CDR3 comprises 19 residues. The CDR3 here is CASSQDSDGGLSNTGELFF. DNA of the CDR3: TGTGCCAGCAGCCAAGACTCTGACGGGGGGCTTTCGAACACCGGGGAGCTGTTTTTT.